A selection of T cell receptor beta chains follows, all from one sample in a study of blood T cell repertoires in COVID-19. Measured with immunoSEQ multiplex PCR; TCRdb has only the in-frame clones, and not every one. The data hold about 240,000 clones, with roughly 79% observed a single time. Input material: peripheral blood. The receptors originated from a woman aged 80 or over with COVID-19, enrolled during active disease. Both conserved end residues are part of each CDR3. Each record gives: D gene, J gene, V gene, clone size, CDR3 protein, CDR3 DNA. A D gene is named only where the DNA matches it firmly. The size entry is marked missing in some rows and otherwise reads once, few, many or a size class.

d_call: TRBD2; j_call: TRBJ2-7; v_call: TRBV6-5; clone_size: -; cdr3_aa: CASSYTGGLEQYF; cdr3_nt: TGTGCCAGCAGTTACACGGGGGGGCTTGAGCAGTACTTC
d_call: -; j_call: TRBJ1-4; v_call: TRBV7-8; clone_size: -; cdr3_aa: CASRPTPTGFNEKLFF; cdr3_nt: TGTGCCAGCAGACCAACCCCCACCGGGTTTAATGAAAAACTGTTTTTT
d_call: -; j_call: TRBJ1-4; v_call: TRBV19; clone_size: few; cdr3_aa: CASTPGAANEKLFF; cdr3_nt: TGTGCCTCAACGCCTGGGGCAGCGAATGAAAAACTGTTTTTT
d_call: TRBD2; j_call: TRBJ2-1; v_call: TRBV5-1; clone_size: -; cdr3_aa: CASSLLGGGADEQFF; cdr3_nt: TGCGCCAGCAGCCTCCTGGGCGGGGGGGCAGATGAGCAGTTCTTC
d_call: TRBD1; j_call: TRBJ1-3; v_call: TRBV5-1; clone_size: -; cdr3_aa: CASSFSPPGTGVNTIYF; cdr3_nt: TGCGCCAGCAGCTTCTCTCCACCCGGGACAGGGGTTAACACCATATATTTT
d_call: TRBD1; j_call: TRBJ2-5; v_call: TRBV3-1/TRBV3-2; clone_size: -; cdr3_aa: CASSVRQGRQETQYF; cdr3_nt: TGTGCCAGCAGCGTAAGACAGGGGAGGCAAGAGACCCAGTACTTC
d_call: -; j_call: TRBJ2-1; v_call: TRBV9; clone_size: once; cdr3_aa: CASSPRASGYNEQFF; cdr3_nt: TGTGCCAGCAGCCCACGGGCGTCGGGGTACAATGAGCAGTTCTTC
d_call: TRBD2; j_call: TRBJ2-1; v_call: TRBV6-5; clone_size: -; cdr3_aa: CASSWTSGRGEQFF; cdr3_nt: TGTGCCAGCAGTTGGACTAGCGGGAGAGGTGAGCAGTTCTTC
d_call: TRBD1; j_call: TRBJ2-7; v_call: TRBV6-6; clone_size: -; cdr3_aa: CASSQIQGLLYEQYF; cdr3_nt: TGTGCCAGCAGTCAAATACAGGGGCTTCTCTACGAGCAGTACTTC
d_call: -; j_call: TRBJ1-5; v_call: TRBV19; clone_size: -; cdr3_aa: CASSPSGGGLGNQPQHF; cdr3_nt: TGTGCCAGTAGCCCATCCGGGGGAGGGTTAGGCAATCAGCCCCAGCATTTT
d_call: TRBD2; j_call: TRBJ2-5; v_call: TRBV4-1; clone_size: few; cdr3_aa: CASSQVGRGRGETQYF; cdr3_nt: TGCGCCAGCAGCCAAGTCGGGCGGGGGAGAGGGGAGACCCAGTACTTC
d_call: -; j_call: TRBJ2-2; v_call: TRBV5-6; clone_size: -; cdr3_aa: CASSLVGTPHPGELFF; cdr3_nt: TGTGCCAGCAGCTTGGTTGGGACACCCCATCCAGGGGAGCTGTTTTTT
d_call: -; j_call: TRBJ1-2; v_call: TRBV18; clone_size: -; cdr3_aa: CASSPPRTVLSGYTF; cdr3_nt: TGTGCCAGCTCACCACCCCGGACAGTCCTCTCTGGCTACACCTTC
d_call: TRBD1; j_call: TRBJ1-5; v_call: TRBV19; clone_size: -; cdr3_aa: CASRITGGNNQPQHF; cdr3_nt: TGTGCCAGTAGGATAACAGGGGGCAACAATCAGCCCCAGCATTTT
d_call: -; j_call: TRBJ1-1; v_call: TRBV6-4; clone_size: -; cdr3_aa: CASSDGGPGGAFF; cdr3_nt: TGTGCCAGCAGTGATGGAGGTCCTGGTGGAGCTTTCTTT
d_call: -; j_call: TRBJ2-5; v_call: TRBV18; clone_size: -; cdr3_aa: CASSSSTGKGETQYF; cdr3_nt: TGTGCCAGCTCATCCTCAACAGGGAAAGGAGAGACCCAGTACTTC
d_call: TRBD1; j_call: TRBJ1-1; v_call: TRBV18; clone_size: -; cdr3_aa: CASSAGQGDTEAFF; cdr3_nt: TGTGCCAGCTCAGCGGGACAGGGGGACACTGAAGCTTTCTTT
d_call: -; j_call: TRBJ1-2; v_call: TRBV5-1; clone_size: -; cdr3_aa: CASSGQNNYGYTF; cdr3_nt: TGCGCCAGCTCGGGACAAAATAACTATGGCTACACCTTC
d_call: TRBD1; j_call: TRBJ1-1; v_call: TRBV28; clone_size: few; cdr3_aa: CASRDRGPGTEAFF; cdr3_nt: TGTGCCAGCAGAGACAGGGGGCCGGGGACTGAAGCTTTCTTT
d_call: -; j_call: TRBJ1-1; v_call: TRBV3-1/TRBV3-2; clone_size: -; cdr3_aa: CASSQDAGYTEAFF; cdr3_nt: TGTGCCAGCAGCCAAGATGCAGGCTACACTGAAGCTTTCTTT
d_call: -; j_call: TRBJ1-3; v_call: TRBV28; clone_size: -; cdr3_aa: CATTLGAGNTIYF; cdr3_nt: TGTGCCACCACCCTAGGGGCTGGAAACACCATATATTTT
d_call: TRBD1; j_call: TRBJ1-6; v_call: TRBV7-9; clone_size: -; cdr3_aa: CASSKQGFNSPLHF; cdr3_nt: TGTGCCAGCAGCAAACAGGGGTTTAATTCACCCCTCCACTTT
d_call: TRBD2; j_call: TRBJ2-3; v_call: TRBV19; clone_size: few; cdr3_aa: CASIPLAGSRSTDTQYF; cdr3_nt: TGTGCCAGTATCCCACTAGCGGGAAGCCGGAGCACAGATACGCAGTATTTT
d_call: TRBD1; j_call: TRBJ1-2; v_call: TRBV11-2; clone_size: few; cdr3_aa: CASSGDRGSLGYTF; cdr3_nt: TGTGCCAGCAGCGGGGACAGGGGGTCCCTTGGCTACACCTTC
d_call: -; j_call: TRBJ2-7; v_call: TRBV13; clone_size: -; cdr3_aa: CASSRRAYEQYF; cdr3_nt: TGTGCCAGCAGCCGGAGGGCCTACGAGCAGTACTTC
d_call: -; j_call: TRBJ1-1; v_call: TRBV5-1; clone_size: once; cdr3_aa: CASSLNGLSGTEAFF; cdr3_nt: TGCGCCAGCAGCTTGAATGGGTTGTCGGGCACTGAAGCTTTCTTT
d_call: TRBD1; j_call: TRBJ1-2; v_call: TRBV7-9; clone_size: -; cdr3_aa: CASSSPPSGGARDGYTF; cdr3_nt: TGTGCCAGCAGCTCGCCCCCTTCAGGGGGCGCGAGGGATGGCTACACCTTC
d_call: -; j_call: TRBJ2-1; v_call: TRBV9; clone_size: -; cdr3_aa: CASSPLDTRLEQFF; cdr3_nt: TGTGCCAGCAGCCCTCTGGATACGCGGCTTGAGCAGTTCTTC
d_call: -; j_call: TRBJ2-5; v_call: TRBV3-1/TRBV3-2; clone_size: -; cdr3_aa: CASSQGQGPQETQYF; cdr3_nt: TGTGCCAGCAGCCAAGGGCAGGGGCCTCAAGAGACCCAGTACTTC
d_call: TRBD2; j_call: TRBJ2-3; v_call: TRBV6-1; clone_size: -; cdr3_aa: CASSGVAGASTDTQYF; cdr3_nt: TGTGCCAGCAGTGGGGTAGCGGGGGCTAGCACAGATACGCAGTATTTT
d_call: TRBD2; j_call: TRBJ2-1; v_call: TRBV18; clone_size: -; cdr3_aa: CASSPPSGRAGEQFF; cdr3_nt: TGTGCCAGCTCACCCCCAAGCGGGAGGGCAGGTGAGCAGTTCTTC
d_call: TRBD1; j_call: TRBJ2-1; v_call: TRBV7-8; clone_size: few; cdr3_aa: CASSGDRGDEQFF; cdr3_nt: TGTGCCAGCAGCGGAGACAGGGGGGATGAGCAGTTCTTC
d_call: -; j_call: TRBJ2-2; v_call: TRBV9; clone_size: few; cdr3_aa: CASSPQDGELFF; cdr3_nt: TGTGCCAGCAGCCCCCAGGACGGGGAGCTGTTTTTT
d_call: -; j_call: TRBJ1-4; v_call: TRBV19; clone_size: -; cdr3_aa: CASRGARPAGLFF; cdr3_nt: TGTGCCAGTAGAGGGGCCCGGCCAGCGGGACTGTTTTTT
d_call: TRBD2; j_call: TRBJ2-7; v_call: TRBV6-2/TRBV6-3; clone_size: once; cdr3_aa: CASSRTGGSYEQYF; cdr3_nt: TGTGCCAGCAGCCGGACGGGAGGGTCCTACGAGCAGTACTTC
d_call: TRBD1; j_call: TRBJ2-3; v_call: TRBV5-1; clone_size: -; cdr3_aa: CASSLGQASTDTQYF; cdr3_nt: TGCGCCAGCAGCTTAGGACAGGCTAGCACAGATACGCAGTATTTT
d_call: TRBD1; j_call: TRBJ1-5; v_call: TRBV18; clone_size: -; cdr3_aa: CASSPPLSRGPGAQHF; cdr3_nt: TGTGCCAGCTCACCACCGCTCTCCAGGGGGCCGGGAGCCCAGCATTTT
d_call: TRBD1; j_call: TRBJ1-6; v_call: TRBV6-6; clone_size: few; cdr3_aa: CASSYPDRANSPLHF; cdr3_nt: TGTGCCAGCAGTTACCCGGACAGGGCGAATTCACCCCTCCACTTT
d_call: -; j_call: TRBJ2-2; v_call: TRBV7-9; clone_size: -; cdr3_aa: CASSLVMATGELFF; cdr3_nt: TGTGCCAGCAGCTTAGTCATGGCCACCGGGGAGCTGTTTTTT